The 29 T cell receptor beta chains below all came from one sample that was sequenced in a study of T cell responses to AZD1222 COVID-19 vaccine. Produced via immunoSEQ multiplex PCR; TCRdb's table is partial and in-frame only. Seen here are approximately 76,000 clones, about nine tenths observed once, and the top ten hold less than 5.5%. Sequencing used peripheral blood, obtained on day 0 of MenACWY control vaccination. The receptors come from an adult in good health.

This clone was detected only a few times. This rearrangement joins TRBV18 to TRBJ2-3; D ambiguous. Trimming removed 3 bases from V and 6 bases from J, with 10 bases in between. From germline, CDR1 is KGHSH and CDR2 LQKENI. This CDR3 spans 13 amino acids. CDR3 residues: CASSPSLTDTQYF. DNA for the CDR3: TGTGCCAGCTCACCCTCTCTCACGGATACGCAGTATTTT. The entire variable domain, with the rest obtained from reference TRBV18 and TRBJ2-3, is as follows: NAGVMQNPRHLVRRRGQEARLRCSPMKGHSHVYWYRQLPEEGLKFMVYLQKENIIDESGMPKERFSAEFPKEGPSILRIQQVVRGDSAAYFCASSPSLTDTQYFGPGTRLTVL.

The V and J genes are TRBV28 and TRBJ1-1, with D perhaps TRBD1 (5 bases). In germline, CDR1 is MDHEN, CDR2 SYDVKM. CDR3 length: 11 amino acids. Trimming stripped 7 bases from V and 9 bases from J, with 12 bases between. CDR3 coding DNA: TGTGCCAGCACCCTCCGGGGGAAAGCTTTCTTT. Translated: CASTLRGKAFF.

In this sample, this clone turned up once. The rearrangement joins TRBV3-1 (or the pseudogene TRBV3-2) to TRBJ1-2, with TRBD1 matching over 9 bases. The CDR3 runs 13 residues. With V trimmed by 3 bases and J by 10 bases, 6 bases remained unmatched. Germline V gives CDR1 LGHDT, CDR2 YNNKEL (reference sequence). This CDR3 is CASSHWTGVYYTF. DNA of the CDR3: TGTGCCAGCAGCCACTGGACAGGGGTATACTACACCTTC.

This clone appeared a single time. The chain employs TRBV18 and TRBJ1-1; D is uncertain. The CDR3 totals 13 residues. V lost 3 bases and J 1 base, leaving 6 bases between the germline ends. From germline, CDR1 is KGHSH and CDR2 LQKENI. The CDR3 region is CASSPQTNTEAFF. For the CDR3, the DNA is TGTGCCAGCTCACCCCAGACGAACACTGAAGCTTTCTTT. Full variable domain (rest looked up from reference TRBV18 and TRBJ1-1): NAGVMQNPRHLVRRRGQEARLRCSPMKGHSHVYWYRQLPEEGLKFMVYLQKENIIDESGMPKERFSAEFPKEGPSILRIQQVVRGDSAAYFCASSPQTNTEAFFGQGTRLTVV.

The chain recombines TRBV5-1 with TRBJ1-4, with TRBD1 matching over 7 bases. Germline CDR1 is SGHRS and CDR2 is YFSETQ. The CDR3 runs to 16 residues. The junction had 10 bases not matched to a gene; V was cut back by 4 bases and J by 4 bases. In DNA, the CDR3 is TGCGCCAGCAGCCCAGACGAGGGGGCGCTTAATGAAAAACTGTTTTTT. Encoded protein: CASSPDEGALNEKLFF.

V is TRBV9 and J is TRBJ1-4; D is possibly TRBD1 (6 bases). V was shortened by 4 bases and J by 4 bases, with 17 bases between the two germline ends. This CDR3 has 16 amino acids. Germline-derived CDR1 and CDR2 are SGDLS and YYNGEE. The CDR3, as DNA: TGTGCCAGCAGCTCTTTGGGCAGGGGTGGTAATGAAAAACTGTTTTTT. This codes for CASSSLGRGGNEKLFF.

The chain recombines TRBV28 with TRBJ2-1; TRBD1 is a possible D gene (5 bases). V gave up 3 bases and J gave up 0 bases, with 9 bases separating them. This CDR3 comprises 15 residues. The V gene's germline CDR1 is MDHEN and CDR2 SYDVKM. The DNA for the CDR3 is TGTGCCAGCAGTTTCAGGGTGGTCTCCTACAATGAGCAGTTCTTC. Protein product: CASSFRVVSYNEQFF.

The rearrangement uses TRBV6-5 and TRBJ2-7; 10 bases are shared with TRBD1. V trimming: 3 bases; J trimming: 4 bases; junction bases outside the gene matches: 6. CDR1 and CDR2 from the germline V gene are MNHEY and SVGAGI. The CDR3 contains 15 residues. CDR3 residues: CASSYLTGQGYEQYF. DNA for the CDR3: TGTGCCAGCAGTTATCTAACGGGACAGGGGTACGAGCAGTACTTC.

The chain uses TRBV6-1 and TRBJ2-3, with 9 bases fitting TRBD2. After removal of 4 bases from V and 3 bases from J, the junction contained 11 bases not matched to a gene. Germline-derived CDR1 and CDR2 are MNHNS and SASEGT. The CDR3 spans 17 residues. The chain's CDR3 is CASSGGVRGGGTDTQYF. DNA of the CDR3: TGTGCCAGCAGTGGCGGGGTGCGGGGGGGTGGTACAGATACGCAGTATTTT.

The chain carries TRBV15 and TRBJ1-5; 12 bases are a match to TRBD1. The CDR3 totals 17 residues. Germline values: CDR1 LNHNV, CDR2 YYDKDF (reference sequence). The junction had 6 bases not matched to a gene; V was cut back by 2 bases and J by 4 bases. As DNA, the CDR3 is TGTGCCACCAGCAGACCGGGACAGGGGGCAGGGAATCAGCCCCAGCATTTT. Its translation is CATSRPGQGAGNQPQHF.

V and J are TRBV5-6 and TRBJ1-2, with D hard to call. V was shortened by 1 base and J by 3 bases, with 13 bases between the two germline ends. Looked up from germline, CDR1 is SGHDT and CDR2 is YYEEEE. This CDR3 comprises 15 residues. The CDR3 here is CASSLMGWRDYGYTF. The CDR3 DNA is TGTGCCAGCAGCTTGATGGGTTGGAGGGACTATGGCTACACCTTC.

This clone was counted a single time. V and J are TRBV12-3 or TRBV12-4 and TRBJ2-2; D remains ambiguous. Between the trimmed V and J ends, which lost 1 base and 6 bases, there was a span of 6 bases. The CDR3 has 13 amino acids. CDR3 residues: CASSLGEAGELFF. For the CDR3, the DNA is TGTGCCAGCAGTTTAGGAGAGGCCGGGGAGCTGTTTTTT.

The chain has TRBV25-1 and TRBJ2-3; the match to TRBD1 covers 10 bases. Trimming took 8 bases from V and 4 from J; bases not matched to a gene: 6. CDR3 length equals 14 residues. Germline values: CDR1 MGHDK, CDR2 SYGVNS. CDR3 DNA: TGTGCCAGCTCGCTCGGGACAGGGGCAGATACGCAGTATTTT. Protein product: CASSLGTGADTQYF.

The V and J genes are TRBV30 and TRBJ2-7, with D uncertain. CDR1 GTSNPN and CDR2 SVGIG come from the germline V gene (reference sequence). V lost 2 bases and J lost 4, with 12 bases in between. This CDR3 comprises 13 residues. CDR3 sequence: CAWSRRDPYEQYF. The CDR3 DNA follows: TGTGCCTGGAGTCGAAGGGATCCTTACGAGCAGTACTTC.

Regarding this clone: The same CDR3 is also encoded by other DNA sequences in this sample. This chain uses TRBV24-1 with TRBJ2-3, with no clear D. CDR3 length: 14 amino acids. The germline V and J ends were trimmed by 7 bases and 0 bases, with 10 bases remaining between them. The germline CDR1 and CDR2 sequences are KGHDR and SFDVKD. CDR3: CATSTASSTDTQYF. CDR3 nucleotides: TGTGCCACCAGCACAGCTTCTAGCACAGATACGCAGTATTTT.

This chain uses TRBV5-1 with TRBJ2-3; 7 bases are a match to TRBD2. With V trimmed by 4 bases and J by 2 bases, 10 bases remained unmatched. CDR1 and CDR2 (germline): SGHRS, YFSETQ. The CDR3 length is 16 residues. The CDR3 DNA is TGCGCCAGCAGCCCTAGGGAGGGAGGGGACACAGATACGCAGTATTTT. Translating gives CASSPREGGDTDTQYF.

CDR3 loop: CAWGTATNEKLFF. The CDR3 nucleotides read TGTGCCTGGGGGACAGCAACTAATGAAAAACTGTTTTTT. The chain joins TRBV30 to TRBJ1-4, with TRBD1 identical over 7 bases. After removal of 5 bases from V and 0 bases from J, the junction contained 0 bases not matched to a gene. The CDR3 is 13 residues long. From germline, CDR1 is GTSNPN and CDR2 SVGIG (reference sequence).

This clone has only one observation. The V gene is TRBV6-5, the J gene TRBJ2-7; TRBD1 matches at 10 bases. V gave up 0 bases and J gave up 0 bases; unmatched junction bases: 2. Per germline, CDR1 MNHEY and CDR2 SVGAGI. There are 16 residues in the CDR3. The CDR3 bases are TGTGCCAGCAGTTACTCCGGGACAGGGGACTCCTACGAGCAGTACTTC. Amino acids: CASSYSGTGDSYEQYF.

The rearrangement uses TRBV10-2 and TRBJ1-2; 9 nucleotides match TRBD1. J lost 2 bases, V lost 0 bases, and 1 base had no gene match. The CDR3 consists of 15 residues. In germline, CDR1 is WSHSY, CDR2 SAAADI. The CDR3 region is CASSESGTGNYGYTF. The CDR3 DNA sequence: TGCGCCAGCAGTGAGTCCGGGACAGGGAACTATGGCTACACCTTC.

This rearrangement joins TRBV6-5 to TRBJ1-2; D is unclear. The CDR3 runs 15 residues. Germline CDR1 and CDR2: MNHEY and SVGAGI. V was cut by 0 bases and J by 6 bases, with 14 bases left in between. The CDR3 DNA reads TGTGCCAGCAGTTACTCAATACGAGGAATCGATGGCTACACCTTC. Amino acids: CASSYSIRGIDGYTF.

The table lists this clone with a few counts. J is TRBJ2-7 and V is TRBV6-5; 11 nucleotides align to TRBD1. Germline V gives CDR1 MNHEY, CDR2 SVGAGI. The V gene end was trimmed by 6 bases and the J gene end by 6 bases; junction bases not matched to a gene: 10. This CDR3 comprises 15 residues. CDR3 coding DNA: TGTGCCAGCAGCCACCCCGGGACAGGGGGTGTCGAGCAGTACTTC. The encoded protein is CASSHPGTGGVEQYF.

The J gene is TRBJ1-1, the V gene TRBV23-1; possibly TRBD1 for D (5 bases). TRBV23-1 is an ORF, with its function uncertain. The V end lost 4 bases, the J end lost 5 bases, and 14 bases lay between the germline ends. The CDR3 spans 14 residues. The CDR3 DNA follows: TGCGCCAGCAGTCGAGGACCCGGGGGTACTGAAGCTTTCTTT. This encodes CASSRGPGGTEAFF.

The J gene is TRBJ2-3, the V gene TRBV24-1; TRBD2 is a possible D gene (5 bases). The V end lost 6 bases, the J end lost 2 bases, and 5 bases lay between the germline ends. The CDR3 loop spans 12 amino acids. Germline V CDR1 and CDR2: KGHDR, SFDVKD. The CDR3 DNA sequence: TGTGCCACCAGTCGGGACACAGATACGCAGTATTTT. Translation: CATSRDTDTQYF.

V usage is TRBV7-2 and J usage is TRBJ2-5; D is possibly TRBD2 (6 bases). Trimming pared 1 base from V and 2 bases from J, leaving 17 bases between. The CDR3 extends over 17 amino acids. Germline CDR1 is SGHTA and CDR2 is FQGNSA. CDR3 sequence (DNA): TGTGCCAGCAGCTTAGAGGTAGTCGAGCGGGCACAAGAGACCCAGTACTTC. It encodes CASSLEVVERAQETQYF.

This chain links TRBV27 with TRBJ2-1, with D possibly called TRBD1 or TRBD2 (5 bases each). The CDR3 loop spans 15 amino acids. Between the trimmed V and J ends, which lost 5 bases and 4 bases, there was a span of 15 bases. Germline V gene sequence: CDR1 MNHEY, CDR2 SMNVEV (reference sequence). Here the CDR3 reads CASSPPGRNYNEQFF. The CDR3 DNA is TGTGCCAGCAGTCCACCAGGGAGAAATTACAATGAGCAGTTCTTC.

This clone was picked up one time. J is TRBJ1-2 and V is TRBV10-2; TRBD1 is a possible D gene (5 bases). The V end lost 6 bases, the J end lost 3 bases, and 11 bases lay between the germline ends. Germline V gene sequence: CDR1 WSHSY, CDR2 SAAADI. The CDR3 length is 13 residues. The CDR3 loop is CASRGTGHYGYTF. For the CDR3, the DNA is TGCGCCAGCAGAGGTACAGGTCACTATGGCTACACCTTC.

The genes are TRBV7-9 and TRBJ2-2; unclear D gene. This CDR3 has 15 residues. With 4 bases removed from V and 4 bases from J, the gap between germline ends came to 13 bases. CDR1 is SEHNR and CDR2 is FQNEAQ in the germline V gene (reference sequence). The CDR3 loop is CASSSPPPLTGELFF. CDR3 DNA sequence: TGTGCCAGCAGCTCCCCGCCCCCTCTCACCGGGGAGCTGTTTTTT.

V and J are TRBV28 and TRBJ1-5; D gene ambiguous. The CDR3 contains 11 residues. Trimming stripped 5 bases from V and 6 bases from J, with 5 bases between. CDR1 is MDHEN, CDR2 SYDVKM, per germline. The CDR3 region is CASSAGQPQHF. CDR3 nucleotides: TGTGCCAGCAGTGCCGGTCAGCCCCAGCATTTT.

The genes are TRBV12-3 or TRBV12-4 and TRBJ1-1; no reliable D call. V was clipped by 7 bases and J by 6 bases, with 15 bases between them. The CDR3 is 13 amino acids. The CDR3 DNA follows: TGTGCCAGCATCTCGTCAGTTGGGGCTGAAGCTTTCTTT. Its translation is CASISSVGAEAFF.